The following is a T cell receptor (beta chain) sequence with its context. Its antigen is unknown. CDR3 length equals 15 residues. The V gene end was trimmed by 6 bases and the J gene end by 2 bases; junction bases not matched to a gene: 5. The germline CDR1 and CDR2 sequences are SGHTA and FQGNSA. Next came a second PCR, run for roughly 7 to 12 cycles, which used a sample-barcoded 5' primer along with a J-beta primer mix. TCRdb re-called the 5' RACE reads through MiXCR, storing one row per CDR3 protein. The table lists some 700,000 distinct CDR3 sequences, roughly 45% of them singletons. There were healthy Caucasian individuals from Russia, aged 6 to 90, serving as donors. Isolation of PBMCs gave at least 7 million cells per sample. The data were obtained in a study of blood T cells in healthy people across ages. Turning to the study itself: Capturing about one barcoded beta molecule per two T cells was achieved by template switching.

Broader study findings: Comparison with aged donors showed that long-lived donors had more naive CD4+ cells and higher diversity.

Input material: blood. The receptor was isolated from a woman aged 55-69 years in good health. The genes are TRBV7-2 and TRBJ2-1; TRBD2 matches at 9 bases. DNA of the CDR3: TGTGCCAGCAGAAGTGGCGGGGGGGCCTACAATGAGCAGTTCTTC. This codes for CASRSGGGAYNEQFF. The full variable domain, its missing parts supplied by reference TRBV7-2 and TRBJ2-1, is GAGVSQSPSNKVTEKGKDVELRCDPISGHTALYWYRQSLGQGLEFLIYFQGNSAPDKSGLPSDRFSAERTGGSVSTLTIQRTQQEDSAVYLCASRSGGGAYNEQFFGPGTRLTVL.